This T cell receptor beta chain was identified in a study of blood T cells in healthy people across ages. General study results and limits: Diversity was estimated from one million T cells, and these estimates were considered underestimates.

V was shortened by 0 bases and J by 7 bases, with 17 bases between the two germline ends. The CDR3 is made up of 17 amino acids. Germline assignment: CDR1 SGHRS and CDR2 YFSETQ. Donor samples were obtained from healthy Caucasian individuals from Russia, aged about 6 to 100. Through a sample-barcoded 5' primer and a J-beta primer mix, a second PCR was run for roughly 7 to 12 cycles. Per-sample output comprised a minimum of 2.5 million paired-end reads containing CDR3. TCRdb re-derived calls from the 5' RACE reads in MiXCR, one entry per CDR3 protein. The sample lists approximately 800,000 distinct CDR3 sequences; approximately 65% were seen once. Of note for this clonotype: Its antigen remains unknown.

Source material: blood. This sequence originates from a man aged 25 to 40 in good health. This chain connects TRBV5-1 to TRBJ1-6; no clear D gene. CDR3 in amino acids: CASSLAGSPQRNSPLHF. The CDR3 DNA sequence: TGCGCCAGCAGCTTGGCCGGGTCCCCCCAGAGGAATTCACCCCTCCACTTT.